The 26 T cell receptor beta chains below were found in one sample sequenced in a study of chemoradiotherapy in HPV16-positive cancers. The protocol was immunoSEQ multiplex PCR, while the TCRdb copy is restricted to in-frame clones and leaves out a portion. This sample yields roughly 20,000 clones, of which over 65% are seen a single time; roughly 3.7% belongs to the top ten. The sample in question was blood, obtained from a patient who underwent chemoradiotherapy. These receptors were obtained from a human donor with HPV-associated anogenital cancer.

The gene calls are TRBV28 and TRBJ2-7; TRBD1 agrees at 8 bases. The CDR3 is made up of 13 amino acids. Trimming removed 8 bases from V and 4 bases from J; junction bases left unmatched: 7. The germline V gene encodes CDR1 MDHEN and CDR2 SYDVKM. As DNA, the CDR3 is TGTGCCAGCCATCCAGGGGGCCGGTACGAGCAGTACTTC. It encodes CASHPGGRYEQYF.

The genes are TRBV7-3 and TRBJ2-3, with D perhaps TRBD2 (6 bases). CDR3 length: 16 residues. The V and J ends lost 5 bases and 3 bases respectively, with 18 bases between them. Germline lookup yields CDR1 SGHTA and CDR2 FQGTGA. CDR3 amino acids: CASSLGLGRWTDTQYF. The CDR3, as DNA: TGTGCCAGCAGCCTAGGTTTGGGGAGGTGGACAGATACGCAGTATTTT. Supplemented by reference TRBV7-3 and TRBJ2-3, the full variable domain reads GAGVSQTPSNKVTEKGKYVELRCDPISGHTALYWYRQSLGQGPEFLIYFQGTGAADDSGLPNDRFFAVRPEGSVSTLKIQRTERGDSAVYLCASSLGLGRWTDTQYFGPGTRLTVL.

The chain has TRBV10-3 and TRBJ1-6, with 8 nucleotides matching TRBD1. Germline CDR1 reads ENHRY; CDR2 reads SYGVKD. J gave up 7 bases and V 2 bases, and 4 bases lay outside the gene matches. The CDR3 runs to 15 residues. Here the CDR3 reads CAISEDTGGNSPLHF. CDR3 DNA sequence: TGTGCCATCAGTGAGGACACAGGGGGGAATTCACCCCTCCACTTT.

This chain links TRBV10-3 with TRBJ1-1; no clear D. The V gene's germline CDR1 is ENHRY and CDR2 SYGVKD. Deletions cut 3 bases from V and 2 bases from J, with 7 bases between. This CDR3 contains 13 residues. The CDR3 protein is CAISEALNTEAFF. The CDR3 region has the DNA TGTGCCATCAGTGAAGCTCTCAACACTGAAGCTTTCTTT.

J is TRBJ1-1 and V is TRBV7-9; no clear D gene. Trimming took 5 bases from V and 4 from J, leaving 11 bases between them. This CDR3 is 13 amino acids long. Per germline, CDR1 SEHNR and CDR2 FQNEAQ (reference sequence). CDR3 bases: TGTGCCAGCAGCGTACCGTCAGCCACTGAAGCTTTCTTT. It codes for CASSVPSATEAFF.

The chain is built from TRBV6-1 and TRBJ1-1; no clear D gene. V lost 8 bases to trimming and J lost 1 base, with 11 bases between them. Germline-derived CDR1 and CDR2 are MNHNS and SASEGT. The CDR3 has 13 residues. The CDR3 region has the DNA TGTGCCAGCTCGCCTTCGGGGAACACTGAAGCTTTCTTT. This codes for CASSPSGNTEAFF.

The chain uses TRBV15 and TRBJ1-5; 9 bases match TRBD1. The CDR3 sequence is 16 residues long. J was trimmed by 7 bases and V by 5 bases; bases with no gene match: 12. The germline CDR1 and CDR2 sequences are LNHNV and YYDKDF (reference sequence). CDR3 DNA: TGTGCCACCAGCGGGCTCGGGACAGGGCTAGGCCAGCCCCAGCATTTT. Translating it yields CATSGLGTGLGQPQHF.

This chain uses TRBV27 with TRBJ1-1; D not certain. The CDR3 spans 12 residues. Trimming removed 5 bases from V and 4 bases from J, with 8 bases in between. Germline CDR1 reads MNHEY; CDR2 reads SMNVEV (reference sequence). CDR3 loop: CASSPFGTEAFF. The CDR3 region has the DNA TGTGCCAGCAGTCCGTTTGGCACTGAAGCTTTCTTT.

This chain uses TRBV25-1 with TRBJ1-5; 8 bases line up with TRBD1. The J segment lost 0 bases and the V segment lost 8 bases, leaving 3 bases of the junction unmatched. Germline V gives CDR1 MGHDK, CDR2 SYGVNS. The CDR3 totals 14 residues. The CDR3 DNA reads as TGTGCCAGCCGCGGGACAGGTAGCAATCAGCCCCAGCATTTT. Protein: CASRGTGSNQPQHF. The whole variable domain, filled in from reference TRBV25-1 and TRBJ1-5, reads EADIYQTPRYLVIGTGKKITLECSQTMGHDKMYWYQQDPGMELHLIHYSYGVNSTEKGDLSSESTVSRIRTEHFPLTLESARPSHTSQYLCASRGTGSNQPQHFGDGTRLSIL.

The V gene is TRBV7-2, the J gene TRBJ1-6; D is ambiguous. In germline, CDR1 is SGHTA, CDR2 FQGNSA. Trimming shortened V by 8 bases and J by 0 bases, and 5 bases separated the two germline ends. The CDR3 sequence is 13 residues long. For the CDR3, the DNA is TGTGCCAGCCTGAGCTCCTATAATTCACCCCTCCACTTT. Residues: CASLSSYNSPLHF.

The chain recombines TRBV19 with TRBJ2-7; 9 bases align to TRBD1. CDR1 and CDR2 from the germline V gene are LNHDA and SQIVND (reference sequence). CDR3 size: 15 residues. Trimming cost V 3 bases and J 6 bases; bases outside gene matches: 9. This CDR3 is CASSIRHGQGSEQYF. CDR3 nucleotides: TGTGCCAGTAGTATCCGGCATGGACAGGGGAGCGAGCAGTACTTC.

V gene TRBV20-1 combines with J gene TRBJ2-1; 10 bases are shared with TRBD2. CDR3 size: 11 residues. J gave up 9 bases and V 5 bases, and 1 base lay outside the gene matches. Germline V lookup: CDR1 DFQATT, CDR2 SNEGSKA (reference sequence). As DNA, the CDR3 is TGCAGTGCTTGGACTAGCGGTGAGCAGTTCTTC. This sequence encodes CSAWTSGEQFF.

The rearrangement joins TRBV7-3 to TRBJ2-7; 11 bases fit TRBD2. The CDR3 runs to 15 residues. Trimming took 5 bases from V and 7 from J; bases not matched to a gene: 10. In germline, CDR1 is SGHTA, CDR2 FQGTGA. Here the CDR3 DNA reads TGTGCCAGCAGCCCCACGACTAGCGGGGTAAGAGAGCAGTACTTC. Its translation: CASSPTTSGVREQYF.

The chain recombines TRBV2 with TRBJ1-5, with D possibly TRBD1 on 5 matching bases. This CDR3 contains 14 residues. The germline V and J ends were trimmed by 7 bases and 4 bases, with 14 bases remaining between them. Per the germline V gene, CDR1 is SNHLY and CDR2 is FYNNEI. The CDR3 loop is CASTRSGGNQPQHF. CDR3 DNA sequence: TGTGCCAGCACTCGTTCGGGGGGGAATCAGCCCCAGCATTTT.

The chain is built from TRBV5-1 and TRBJ2-7; 7 bases agree with TRBD1. After removal of 3 bases from V and 4 bases from J, the junction contained 7 bases not matched to a gene. Per the germline V gene, CDR1 is SGHRS and CDR2 is YFSETQ. This CDR3 has 14 amino acids. DNA of the CDR3: TGCGCCAGCAGCTCTGACAGGGATAGGTACGAGCAGTACTTC. Amino acids: CASSSDRDRYEQYF.

This rearrangement joins TRBV7-2 to TRBJ1-2; no definite D call. CDR3 length equals 13 residues. V was shortened by 1 base and J by 8 bases, with 11 bases between the two germline ends. CDR1 SGHTA and CDR2 FQGNSA come from the germline V gene. The CDR3, as DNA: TGTGCCAGCAGCTTAGTACTGATGGGCGGCTACACCTTC. This encodes CASSLVLMGGYTF.

DNA for the CDR3: TGTGCAAGTCGCTTAGGATGGCCTAGCGGGGGAAGCTCCTACAATGAGCAGTTCTTC. This sequence encodes CASRLGWPSGGSSYNEQFF. The genes are TRBV12-2 and TRBJ2-1; the table's TRBD2 call for D was not verified on the DNA. TRBV12-2 has pseudogene status. The CDR3 totals 19 residues.

The gene calls are TRBV18 and TRBJ1-3; 8 bases are a match to TRBD1. The junction had 11 bases not matched to a gene; V was cut back by 1 base and J by 0 bases. This CDR3 has 19 amino acids. CDR1 KGHSH and CDR2 LQKENI come from the germline V gene. CDR3 sequence reads: CASSPRETGAPLSGNTIYF. CDR3 DNA: TGTGCCAGCTCACCACGTGAGACAGGGGCCCCACTCTCTGGAAACACCATATATTTT.

V gene TRBV6-5 combines with J gene TRBJ2-7; TRBD2 matches at 7 bases. Germline assignment: CDR1 MNHEY and CDR2 SVGAGI. The length of the CDR3 is 15 residues. Losses at the gene ends were 2 bases for V and 1 base for J; bases not matched to a gene: 5. The CDR3, as DNA: TGTGCCAGCAGTTACGGGGGGGTCGCTTCCTACGAGCAGTACTTC. This translates into CASSYGGVASYEQYF.

Only one count was recorded for this clone. The chain recombines TRBV19 with TRBJ1-6; a possible D gene is TRBD1 (5 bases). This CDR3 is built from 15 residues. CDR1 and CDR2 from the germline V gene are LNHDA and SQIVND (reference sequence). V was trimmed by 6 bases and J by 7 bases, leaving 16 bases between them. The CDR3 bases are TGTGCCAGTAGGAATCAGGGACTGTACAATTCACCCCTCCACTTT. It specifies CASRNQGLYNSPLHF.

J is TRBJ2-3 and V is TRBV5-1; 15 bases fit TRBD2. Trimming took 4 bases from V and 3 from J; bases not matched to a gene: 3. This CDR3 has 16 residues. Looked up from germline, CDR1 is SGHRS and CDR2 is YFSETQ. CDR3 sequence (DNA): TGCGCCAGCAGCCTAGGACTAGCGGGGGGGACAGATACGCAGTATTTT. This codes for CASSLGLAGGTDTQYF.

This clone was detected only a few times. The V gene is TRBV28, the J gene TRBJ1-1; D remains unclear. Trimming removed 0 bases at V and 6 bases at J, with 14 bases between. The length of the CDR3 is 15 residues. Germline lookup yields CDR1 MDHEN and CDR2 SYDVKM. The CDR3 is CASSLWGSIDAEAFF. The CDR3 DNA is TGTGCCAGCAGTTTATGGGGGAGTATCGATGCTGAAGCTTTCTTT.

This chain connects TRBV29-1 to TRBJ1-5; D remains unclear. V lost 7 bases and J lost 2, with 9 bases in between. The germline gives CDR1 SQVTM, CDR2 ANQGSEA. CDR3 size: 12 residues. CDR3 protein: CSAADGNQPQHF. CDR3 nucleotides: TGCAGCGCTGCCGACGGCAATCAGCCCCAGCATTTT.

The rearrangement uses TRBV9 and TRBJ2-5, with 10 bases identical to TRBD1. This CDR3 has 18 residues. The V gene's germline CDR1 is SGDLS and CDR2 YYNGEE. With 4 bases clipped from V and 1 base from J, the junction kept 13 bases outside the gene matches. The CDR3 here is CASSPLTSGQGTQETQYF. CDR3 DNA: TGTGCCAGCAGCCCACTAACTTCGGGACAGGGGACCCAAGAGACCCAGTACTTC. The complete variable domain, with remaining parts taken from reference TRBV9 and TRBJ2-5, reads DSGVTQTPKHLITATGQRVTLRCSPRSGDLSVYWYQQSLDQGLQFLIQYYNGEERAKGNILERFSAQQFPDLHSELNLSSLELGDSALYFCASSPLTSGQGTQETQYFGPGTRLLVL.

This chain uses TRBV6-6 with TRBJ1-2; D is ambiguous. V gave up 2 bases and J gave up 3 bases, with 7 bases separating them. Germline V gene sequence: CDR1 MNHNY, CDR2 SVGAGI (reference sequence). This CDR3 has 13 amino acids. CDR3 in DNA: TGTGCCAGCAGTTACGGGCTCGACTATGGCTACACCTTC. Protein product: CASSYGLDYGYTF.

J is TRBJ1-1 and V is TRBV7-9, with TRBD1 matching over 9 bases. The J segment lost 3 bases and the V segment lost 4 bases, leaving 12 bases of the junction unmatched. This CDR3 region has 17 residues. Germline-derived CDR1 and CDR2 are SEHNR and FQNEAQ (reference sequence). In nucleotides, the CDR3 is TGTGCCAGCAGCTCGTCCCCTGGGACAGGGAGGGACACTGAAGCTTTCTTT. This translates into CASSSSPGTGRDTEAFF. Full variable domain (rest looked up from reference TRBV7-9 and TRBJ1-1): DTGVSQNPRHKITKRGQNVTFRCDPISEHNRLYWYRQTLGQGPEFLTYFQNEAQLEKSRLLSDRFSAERPKGSFSTLEIQRTEQGDSAMYLCASSSSPGTGRDTEAFFGQGTRLTVV.